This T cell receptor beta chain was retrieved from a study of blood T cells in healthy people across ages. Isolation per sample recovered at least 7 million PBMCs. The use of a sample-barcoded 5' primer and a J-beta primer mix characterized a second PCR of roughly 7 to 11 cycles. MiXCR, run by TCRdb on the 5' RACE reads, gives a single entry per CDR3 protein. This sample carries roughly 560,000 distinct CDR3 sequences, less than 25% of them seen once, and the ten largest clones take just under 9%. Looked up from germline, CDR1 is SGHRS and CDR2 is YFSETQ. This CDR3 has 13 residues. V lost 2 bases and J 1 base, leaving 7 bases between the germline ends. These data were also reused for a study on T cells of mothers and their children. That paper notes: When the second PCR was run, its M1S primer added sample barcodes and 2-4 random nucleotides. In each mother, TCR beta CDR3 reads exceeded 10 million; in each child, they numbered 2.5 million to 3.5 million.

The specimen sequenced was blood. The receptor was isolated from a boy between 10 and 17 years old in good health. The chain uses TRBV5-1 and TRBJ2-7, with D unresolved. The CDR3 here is CASSFDQSYEQYF. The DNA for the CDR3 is TGCGCCAGCAGCTTTGACCAGTCCTACGAGCAGTACTTC. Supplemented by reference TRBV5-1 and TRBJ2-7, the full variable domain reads KAGVTQTPRYLIKTRGQQVTLSCSPISGHRSVSWYQQTPGQGLQFLFEYFSETQRNKGNFPGRFSGRQFSNSRSEMNVSTLELGDSALYLCASSFDQSYEQYFGPGTRLTVT.